What follows are 9 T cell receptor beta chains derived from one specimen sequenced in a study of patients and donors after allogeneic stem cell transplantation. TCRdb used MiXCR to reprocess the RT-PCR reads, holding one entry per CDR3 protein. The data contain approximately 88,000 distinct CDR3 sequences, around 5% of them singletons. The sample comprised blood, either unsorted or a sorted T cell fraction (not recorded which). These receptors were collected from a human donor who was either an allogeneic HSCT recipient or a stem cell or donor lymphocyte infusion donor (not recorded which). It is not recorded whose cells these are; they may come from a transplant donor.

This clonotype was counted at least ten times. This rearrangement joins TRBV20-1 to TRBJ2-5; TRBD2 matches 9 bases. This CDR3 has 16 amino acids. Trimming removed 5 bases from V and 5 bases from J; junction bases left unmatched: 15. Germline-derived CDR1 and CDR2 are DFQATT and SNEGSKA (reference sequence). For the CDR3, the DNA is TGCAGTGCTTCTGGGACTCTAGCGGGAAACTCGGAGACCCAGTACTTC. Its protein is CSASGTLAGNSETQYF.

The chain uses TRBV25-1 and TRBJ2-5; 7 bases agree with TRBD2. Germline CDR1 and CDR2: MGHDK and SYGVNS. The V segment lost 5 bases and the J segment 2 bases; nucleotides outside the gene matches: 5. The length of the CDR3 is 14 residues. CDR3 DNA sequence: TGTGCCAGCAGTATATGGGGGGGGCAAGAGACCCAGTACTTC. Amino acids: CASSIWGGQETQYF.

This clonotype has at least ten counts. The gene calls are TRBV19 and TRBJ2-5; the D gene is possibly TRBD2 (6 bases). The CDR3 loop spans 14 amino acids. Germline loops: CDR1 LNHDA, CDR2 SQIVND (reference sequence). The ends were cut back, 0 bases at V and 6 bases at J, with 11 bases in the middle. The CDR3 reads CASSIDGGVQTQYF. CDR3 sequence (DNA): TGTGCCAGTAGTATAGACGGAGGGGTGCAGACCCAGTACTTC.

In its sample, this clonotype was seen many times. V and J are TRBV29-1 and TRBJ2-7, with TRBD1 matching 7 bases. With 6 bases clipped from V and 3 bases from J, the junction kept 5 bases outside the gene matches. Germline values: CDR1 SQVTM, CDR2 ANQGSEA. The CDR3 has 12 residues. The CDR3 sequence is CSVGDSRYEQYF. The CDR3 nucleotides read TGCAGCGTGGGGGACAGCCGCTACGAGCAGTACTTC.

This clonotype has more than one count but fewer than ten. CDR3: CASRPGGAAGYTF. For the CDR3, the DNA is TGTGCCAGCCGACCCGGGGGAGCGGCTGGCTACACCTTC. The gene calls are TRBV6-6 and TRBJ1-2; D may be TRBD1 (5 bases). CDR3 length equals 13 residues. Germline V gene lookup returns CDR1 MNHNY and CDR2 SVGAGI (reference sequence). The V gene lost 8 bases and the J gene lost 7 bases, with 17 bases spanning the gap.

This clonotype was detected only a few times. The chain carries TRBV18 and TRBJ1-5; D ambiguous. CDR3 length equals 13 residues. V was pared by 0 bases and J by 4 bases, with 4 bases between. Germline V gene sequence: CDR1 KGHSH, CDR2 LQKENI. The CDR3 spells CASSPPQNQPQHF. Written as DNA, the CDR3 is TGTGCCAGCTCACCACCCCAAAATCAGCCCCAGCATTTT.

This clonotype was detected a few times. V gene TRBV6-1 combines with J gene TRBJ2-1, with unresolved D. The CDR3 contains 15 residues. Germline-derived CDR1 and CDR2 are MNHNS and SASEGT. Trimming removed 7 bases from V and 0 bases from J, with 13 bases in between. The CDR3: CASIGSYGSYNEQFF. The DNA of the CDR3 is TGTGCCAGCATTGGGTCCTACGGCTCCTACAATGAGCAGTTCTTC.

This clonotype was observed many times. The CDR3 spells CASREGGGGLFF. In DNA form, the CDR3 reads TGTGCCAGCAGAGAAGGAGGAGGGGGACTGTTTTTT. J is TRBJ1-4 and V is TRBV28, with a tentative D call TRBD1 (6 bases). V was pared by 6 bases and J by 13 bases, with 15 bases between. Germline V gene data show CDR1 as MDHEN and CDR2 as SYDVKM. This CDR3 comprises 12 residues.

The chain carries TRBV20-1 and TRBJ2-2; D is perhaps TRBD2 (6 bases). Germline values: CDR1 DFQATT, CDR2 SNEGSKA (reference sequence). The V end was cut by 5 bases, the J end by 7 bases, with 23 bases between. CDR3 length: 16 amino acids. In DNA, the CDR3 is TGCAGTGCTTCGAGGCCGGGACTGGGTGTTGGCGGGGAGCTGTTTTTT. It translates to CSASRPGLGVGGELFF.